The TCR beta chain described here comes from a study of OX40 agonist ivuxolimab in advanced cancers. Points from the study as a whole: Nonresponders, in some cases, also had low normalized T-cell clonal expansion.

Sequencing was performed with immunoSEQ multiplex PCR; in TCRdb, only in-frame clones are kept and a portion is missing. The sample records 75,000 to 80,000 clones, approximately 80% being singletons. On this clone itself: Antigen specificity is unknown.

CDR1 SGHRS and CDR2 YFSETQ come from the germline V gene. Trimming left V 6 bases short and J 9 bases short, with 18 bases between. The CDR3 runs to 13 residues. This chain joins TRBV5-1 and TRBJ1-2; D unclear. The sequence derives from an adult with an advanced solid tumor such as melanoma, head and neck, liver or kidney cancer. This sample comprised CD4+ or CD8+ T cells sorted from blood, obtained in a trial of the OX40 agonist ivuxolimab. CDR3 bases: TGCGCCAGCACCTCAAGGACTGGATATCGCTACACCTTC. The encoded protein is CASTSRTGYRYTF. The variable domain in full, completed from reference TRBV5-1 and TRBJ1-2, reads KAGVTQTPRYLIKTRGQQVTLSCSPISGHRSVSWYQQTPGQGLQFLFEYFSETQRNKGNFPGRFSGRQFSNSRSEMNVSTLELGDSALYLCASTSRTGYRYTFGSGTRLTVV.